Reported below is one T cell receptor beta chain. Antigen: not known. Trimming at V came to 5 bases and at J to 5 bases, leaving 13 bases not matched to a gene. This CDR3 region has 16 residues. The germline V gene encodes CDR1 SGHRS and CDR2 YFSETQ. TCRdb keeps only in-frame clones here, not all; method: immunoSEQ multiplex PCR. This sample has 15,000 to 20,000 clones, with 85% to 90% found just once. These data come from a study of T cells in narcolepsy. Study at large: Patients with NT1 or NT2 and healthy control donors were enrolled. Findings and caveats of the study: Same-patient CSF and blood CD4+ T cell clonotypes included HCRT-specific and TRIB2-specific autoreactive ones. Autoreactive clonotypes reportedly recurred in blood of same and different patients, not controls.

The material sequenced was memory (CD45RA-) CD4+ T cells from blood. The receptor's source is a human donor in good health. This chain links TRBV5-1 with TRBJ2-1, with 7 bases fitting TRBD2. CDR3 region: CASRPSGAKINNEQFF. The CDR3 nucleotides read TGCGCCAGCAGACCTAGCGGAGCCAAAATTAACAATGAGCAGTTCTTC. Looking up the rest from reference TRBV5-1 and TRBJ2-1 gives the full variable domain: KAGVTQTPRYLIKTRGQQVTLSCSPISGHRSVSWYQQTPGQGLQFLFEYFSETQRNKGNFPGRFSGRQFSNSRSEMNVSTLELGDSALYLCASRPSGAKINNEQFFGPGTRLTVL.